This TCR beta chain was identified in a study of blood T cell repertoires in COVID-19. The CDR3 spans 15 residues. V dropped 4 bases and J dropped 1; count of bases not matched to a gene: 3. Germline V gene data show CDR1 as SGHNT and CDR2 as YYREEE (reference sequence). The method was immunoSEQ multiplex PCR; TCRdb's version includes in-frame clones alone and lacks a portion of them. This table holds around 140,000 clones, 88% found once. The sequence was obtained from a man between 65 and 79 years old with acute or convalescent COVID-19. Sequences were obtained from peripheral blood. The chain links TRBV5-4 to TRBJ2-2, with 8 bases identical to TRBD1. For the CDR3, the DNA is TGTGCCAGCAGCCGTGGGACAGGGAACACCGGGGAGCTGTTTTTT. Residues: CASSRGTGNTGELFF.